These T cell receptor beta chains were read from a single sample in a study of T cell changes during pregnancy in multiple sclerosis. Sequencing used immunoSEQ multiplex PCR; TCRdb keeps in-frame clones, though not all of them. The table shows under 50,000 clones, with 95% occurring only once. The specimen comprised CD8+ T cells from peripheral blood mononuclear cells, sampled in the first trimester of pregnancy. The receptors derive from a female donor with multiple sclerosis, enrolled in a pregnancy study. Both conserved end residues are part of each CDR3. Fields, in order: clone size, J gene, V gene, D gene, CDR3 protein, CDR3 DNA. A D gene is named only where the DNA matches it firmly. Some rows have no size entry. The others give once, few or many, or a class for an expanded clone.

few	TRBJ2-1	TRBV19	TRBD1	CASGQGRNNEQFF	TGTGCCAGCGGACAGGGGAGGAACAATGAGCAGTTCTTC
.	TRBJ1-2	TRBV7-9	TRBD1	CASSPGQGGYGYTF	TGTGCCAGCAGCCCTGGACAGGGAGGATATGGCTACACCTTC
.	TRBJ2-1	TRBV30	.	CAWSVGTRNEQFF	TGTGCCTGGAGTGTAGGGACTCGGAATGAGCAGTTCTTC
.	TRBJ2-7	TRBV5-8	.	CASSARSYEQYF	TGTGCCAGCAGCGCCAGGTCCTACGAGCAGTACTTC
.	TRBJ2-6	TRBV6-1	.	CASSEWGGEGANVLTF	TGTGCCAGCAGTGAATGGGGAGGCGAAGGGGCCAACGTCCTGACTTTC
.	TRBJ2-7	TRBV28	TRBD2	CASSDSGSYEQYF	TGTGCCAGCAGTGATAGCGGGAGCTACGAGCAGTACTTC
once	TRBJ1-1	TRBV7-9	.	CASSLGRGAFF	TGTGCCAGCAGCTTAGGTCGGGGAGCTTTCTTT
few	TRBJ2-2	TRBV19	.	CASSIGPTGELFF	TGTGCCAGTAGTATAGGTCCAACCGGGGAGCTGTTTTTT
.	TRBJ2-3	TRBV7-2	.	CASSLGNRGGPKIHTQYF	TGTGCCAGCAGCTTAGGTAACCGGGGAGGACCCAAGATACATACGCAGTATTTT
.	TRBJ1-1	TRBV19	TRBD1	CAPDRGVPGDTEAFF	TGTGCCCCGGACAGGGGGGTCCCTGGGGACACTGAAGCTTTCTTT
.	TRBJ2-1	TRBV27	TRBD1	CASSHWGTGHEQFF	TGTGCCAGCTCTCATTGGGGGACAGGGCATGAGCAGTTCTTC
.	TRBJ2-7	TRBV18	TRBD2	CASSPTLGTSNYEQYF	TGTGCCAGCTCACCGACTCTCGGGACTAGTAACTACGAGCAGTACTTC
.	TRBJ2-1	TRBV4-2	TRBD2	CASSQGTSGISGEQFF	TGTGCCAGCAGCCAAGGCACTAGCGGGATTTCGGGCGAGCAGTTCTTC
.	TRBJ2-1	TRBV18	TRBD1	CASSPGQGVAYNEQFF	TGTGCCAGCTCACCCGGGCAGGGGGTCGCCTACAATGAGCAGTTCTTC
.	TRBJ1-5	TRBV4-3	.	CASSQEFPPNQPQHF	TGCGCCAGCAGCCAAGAGTTTCCCCCAAATCAGCCCCAGCATTTT
.	TRBJ2-7	TRBV5-1	.	CASSQQPSYEQYF	TGCGCCAGCAGTCAACAACCATCCTACGAGCAGTACTTC
.	TRBJ2-7	TRBV29-1	TRBD2	CSVRSGRSSYEQYF	TGCAGCGTCCGTAGCGGGAGAAGCTCCTACGAGCAGTACTTC
once	TRBJ2-3	TRBV29-1	TRBD1	CSAGGTGGRDTQYF	TGCAGCGCAGGAGGGACAGGGGGCAGGGATACGCAGTATTTT
.	TRBJ2-5	TRBV5-1	TRBD2	CASSLPPPSGIGETQYF	TGCGCCAGCAGCTTGCCTCCGCCTAGCGGGATCGGGGAGACCCAGTACTTC
.	TRBJ1-1	TRBV28	TRBD1	CASSFSGGDTEAFF	TGTGCCAGCAGTTTCTCAGGGGGCGACACTGAAGCTTTCTTT
.	TRBJ2-3	TRBV27	.	CASSFSGGGGQYF	TGTGCCAGCAGTTTTTCCGGCGGCGGAGGGCAGTATTTT
.	TRBJ1-2	TRBV29-1	.	CSVEEGLRGYTF	TGCAGCGTTGAGGAGGGCTTGAGGGGCTACACCTTC
.	TRBJ2-2	TRBV6-1	.	CASSWQGLTGELFF	TGTGCCAGCAGTTGGCAGGGATTAACCGGGGAGCTGTTTTTT
.	TRBJ1-5	TRBV27	.	CASSFSGNGNQPQHF	TGTGCCAGCAGTTTCTCAGGGAATGGCAATCAGCCCCAGCATTTT
.	TRBJ1-2	TRBV6-6	TRBD1	CASSYPTGEFDYGYTF	TGTGCCAGCAGTTACCCTACAGGGGAGTTTGACTATGGCTACACCTTC
.	TRBJ2-1	TRBV19	.	CASSINLRGEQFF	TGTGCCAGTAGTATAAATTTGCGGGGTGAGCAGTTCTTC
.	TRBJ1-1	TRBV27	.	CASSNLGLNTEAFF	TGTGCCAGCAGTAACCTGGGGCTGAACACTGAAGCTTTCTTT
.	TRBJ2-2	TRBV4-1	TRBD1	CARDQDRGDTGELFF	TGCGCCAGGGATCAAGACAGGGGCGACACCGGGGAGCTGTTTTTT
.	TRBJ1-1	TRBV28	.	CASRVASTEAFF	TGTGCCAGCAGAGTGGCTAGCACTGAAGCTTTCTTT
once	TRBJ2-3	TRBV27	TRBD2	CASSSSSGGTDTQYF	TGTGCCAGCAGCTCATCTAGCGGGGGCACAGATACGCAGTATTTT
.	TRBJ2-2	TRBV11-3	.	CASSLGIAGELFF	TGTGCCAGCAGCTTAGGCATAGCCGGGGAGCTGTTTTTT
.	TRBJ1-1	TRBV28	.	CASSPLMTARNTEAFF	TGTGCCAGCAGTCCCTTAATGACAGCAAGGAACACTGAAGCTTTCTTT
.	TRBJ2-7	TRBV10-3	TRBD2	CAISEGSGRDYEQYF	TGTGCCATCAGTGAGGGTAGCGGGAGAGACTACGAGCAGTACTTC
few	TRBJ2-1	TRBV6-4	TRBD1	CASSDRGHNEQFF	TGTGCCAGCAGTGACAGGGGGCACAATGAGCAGTTCTTC
.	TRBJ2-7	TRBV13	TRBD2	CASRGIGLAGYEQYF	TGTGCCAGCAGGGGTATAGGACTAGCGGGCTACGAGCAGTACTTC
once	TRBJ1-2	TRBV19	TRBD1	CASSKPDRGNYYGYTF	TGTGCCAGTAGTAAACCGGACAGGGGCAATTACTATGGCTACACCTTC
.	TRBJ2-7	TRBV6-5	.	CASSSQGNEQYF	TGTGCCAGCAGTTCCCAGGGGAACGAGCAGTACTTC
.	TRBJ2-1	TRBV7-9	TRBD2	CASSPPRVAAGENEQFF	TGTGCCAGCAGCCCCCCCAGAGTGGCAGCGGGGGAAAATGAGCAGTTCTTC
few	TRBJ2-7	TRBV15	TRBD2	CATSERLAGTYEQYF	TGTGCCACCAGCGAGAGACTAGCGGGAACCTACGAGCAGTACTTC
.	TRBJ2-1	TRBV5-1	.	CASSLEGGNYVNEQFF	TGCGCCAGCAGCTTGGAAGGAGGGAACTACGTAAATGAGCAGTTCTTC
.	TRBJ2-3	TRBV27	TRBD1	CASRTGHTDTQYF	TGTGCCAGCAGGACAGGGCATACAGATACGCAGTATTTT
.	TRBJ1-1	TRBV9	TRBD1	CASSVLWRTGREGTEAFF	TGTGCCAGCAGCGTTCTCTGGCGGACAGGGCGAGAGGGCACTGAAGCTTTCTTT
.	TRBJ2-2	TRBV28	TRBD1	CASSFGQGNTGELFF	TGTGCCAGCAGTTTCGGACAGGGGAACACCGGGGAGCTGTTTTTT
.	TRBJ2-7	TRBV27	TRBD2	CASSLRVPSGRATVYEQYF	TGTGCCAGCAGTTTACGGGTGCCTAGCGGGAGGGCCACGGTGTACGAGCAGTACTTC
.	TRBJ2-7	TRBV19	TRBD1	CASSIWTGGSYEQYF	TGTGCCAGTAGTATCTGGACAGGGGGCTCCTACGAGCAGTACTTC
.	TRBJ2-5	TRBV11-2	.	CASSSQYQETQYF	TGTGCCAGCAGCTCCCAGTACCAAGAGACCCAGTACTTC
.	TRBJ2-7	TRBV19	TRBD2	CASSQGAGGPYEQYF	TGTGCCAGTAGCCAGGGAGCGGGAGGGCCCTACGAGCAGTACTTC
.	TRBJ1-1	TRBV19	.	CASKPGGPMNTEAFF	TGTGCCAGTAAGCCCGGAGGGCCCATGAACACTGAAGCTTTCTTT
once	TRBJ2-3	TRBV7-9	TRBD2	CASSITAGVLDTQYF	TGTGCCAGCAGCATTACAGCGGGAGTTCTAGATACGCAGTATTTT
.	TRBJ2-2	TRBV7-9	.	CASSSTRGESTGELFF	TGTGCCAGCAGCTCCACCAGGGGAGAGAGCACCGGGGAGCTGTTTTTT
once	TRBJ1-1	TRBV15	TRBD1	CATSRDRPRGRFTEAFF	TGTGCCACCAGCAGAGATAGACCCAGGGGGCGATTCACTGAAGCTTTCTTT
.	TRBJ2-7	TRBV2	TRBD2	CASSPTLPELADTYEQYF	TGTGCCAGCAGCCCGACCCTCCCGGAGCTAGCGGATACCTACGAGCAGTACTTC
once	TRBJ2-7	TRBV4-1	TRBD2	CASARTSGATSEQYF	TGCGCCAGCGCTCGAACTAGCGGGGCAACTAGCGAGCAGTACTTC
.	TRBJ2-7	TRBV18	TRBD2	CASSPFGLAGSYEQYF	TGTGCCAGCTCACCATTTGGGCTAGCGGGCTCCTACGAGCAGTACTTC
.	TRBJ2-3	TRBV7-8	TRBD1	CASKTGGRSDTQYF	TGTGCCAGCAAGACAGGGGGCAGATCAGATACGCAGTATTTT
once	TRBJ1-1	TRBV7-9	TRBD1	CASSPGGSQEAFF	TGTGCCAGCAGCCCAGGGGGCTCGCAAGAAGCTTTCTTT
.	TRBJ2-1	TRBV5-6	TRBD2	CASSSGLAGLNEQFF	TGTGCCAGCAGCTCGGGACTAGCGGGACTCAATGAGCAGTTCTTC